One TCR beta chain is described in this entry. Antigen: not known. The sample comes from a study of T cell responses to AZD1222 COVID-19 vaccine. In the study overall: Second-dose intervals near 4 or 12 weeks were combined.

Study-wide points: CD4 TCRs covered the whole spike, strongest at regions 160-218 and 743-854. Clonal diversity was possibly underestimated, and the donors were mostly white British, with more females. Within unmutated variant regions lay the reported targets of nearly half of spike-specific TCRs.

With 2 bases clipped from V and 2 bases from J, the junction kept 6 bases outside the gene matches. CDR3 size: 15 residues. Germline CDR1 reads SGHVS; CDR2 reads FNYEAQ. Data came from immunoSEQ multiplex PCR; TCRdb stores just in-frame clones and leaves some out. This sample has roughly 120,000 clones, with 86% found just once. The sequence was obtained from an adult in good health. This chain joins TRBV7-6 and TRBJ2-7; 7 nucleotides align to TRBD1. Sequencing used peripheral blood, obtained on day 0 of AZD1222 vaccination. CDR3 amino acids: CASSLLGGATYEQYF. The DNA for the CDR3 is TGTGCCAGCAGCTTACTAGGGGGCGCAACCTACGAGCAGTACTTC.